What follows are 26 T cell receptor beta chains derived from one specimen sequenced in a study of blood T cells in healthy people across ages (dated by TCRdb to between 2014 and 2017). Library creation used 5' RACE. The sequencer was an Illumina HiSeq 2500. A second PCR of roughly 7 to 11 cycles was performed with a sample-barcoded 5' primer and a J-beta primer mix. TCRdb redid the processing of the public reads, applying fastp at Q25 and MiXCR, and retained in-frame beta chains. CDR3 protein duplicates are merged, each entry listing the most common genes and DNA. The sample has roughly 1.5 million distinct CDR3 sequences on record, less than 45% of them singletons. Around 4% of the sample rests with the top ten. The sequenced material came from blood. The source of these receptors is a woman under 30 in good health.

This chain connects TRBV7-9 to TRBJ1-1, with no clear D. Trimming removed 0 bases from V and 1 base from J, with 12 bases in between. The CDR3 consists of 16 residues. Germline V gene data show CDR1 as SEHNR and CDR2 as FQNEAQ (reference sequence). In DNA form, the CDR3 reads TGTGCCAGCAGCTTAGCGCGAACAGTTGGGAACACTGAAGCTTTCTTT. It yields the protein CASSLARTVGNTEAFF.

V usage is TRBV7-3 and J usage is TRBJ1-2; D unclear. The CDR3 consists of 14 residues. V gave up 0 bases and J gave up 8 bases, with 13 bases separating them. The V gene's germline CDR1 is SGHTA and CDR2 FQGTGA. Written as DNA, the CDR3 is TGTGCCAGCAGCTTAACGCCCGACCGGAGAGGCTACACCTTC. Translation gives CASSLTPDRRGYTF.

This clonotype was seen only a few times. In nucleotides, the CDR3 is TGTGCCAGCATTTTGACCATGACAGGGGGCGGCGAGCAGTACTTC. Protein sequence: CASILTMTGGGEQYF. The rearrangement links TRBV5-5 to TRBJ2-7; the match to TRBD1 covers 10 bases. The germline gives CDR1 SGHKS, CDR2 YYEKEE (reference sequence). V shed 6 bases, J shed 6 bases, and the junction held 12 bases outside the gene matches. The CDR3 spans 15 residues. The full variable domain, in which reference TRBV5-5 and TRBJ2-7 provide the parts outside the CDR3, is DAGVTQSPTHLIKTRGQQVTLRCSPISGHKSVSWYQQVLGQGPQFIFQYYEKEERGRGNFPDRFSARQFPNYSSELNVNALLLGDSALYLCASILTMTGGGEQYFGPGTRLTVT.

Many counts were recorded for this clonotype. V gene TRBV7-2 combines with J gene TRBJ2-5; D remains ambiguous. The CDR3 extends over 12 amino acids. V was cut by 1 base and J by 5 bases, with 5 bases left in between. Germline V lookup: CDR1 SGHTA, CDR2 FQGNSA. DNA for the CDR3: TGTGCCAGCAGCTTAGTATCGGAGACCCAGTACTTC. Translating it yields CASSLVSETQYF.

This clonotype has just a few counts. The J gene is TRBJ2-3, the V gene TRBV5-1; perhaps TRBD1 as D (5 bases). From germline, CDR1 is SGHRS and CDR2 YFSETQ. The CDR3 is 15 residues long. The V end lost 8 bases, the J end lost 1 base, and 17 bases lay between the germline ends. Here the CDR3 reads CASSQGDGGTDTQYF. The CDR3 DNA reads TGCGCCAGTTCGCAGGGCGACGGAGGCACAGATACGCAGTATTTT.

This clonotype was counted a few times. The V call is TRBV5-6, the J call TRBJ2-7; 11 nucleotides agree with TRBD1. CDR3 length: 17 amino acids. From germline, CDR1 is SGHDT and CDR2 YYEEEE. J was trimmed by 3 bases and V by 2 bases; bases with no gene match: 10. The CDR3: CASSLPPRTGGFYEQYF. CDR3 coding DNA: TGTGCCAGCAGCTTACCTCCCAGGACAGGGGGCTTCTACGAGCAGTACTTC.

This clonotype was counted between two and nine times. The chain couples TRBV7-2 to TRBJ2-1; TRBD2 matches at 10 bases. V lost 7 bases and J lost 8; bases outside the gene matches: 8. This CDR3 contains 14 residues. Germline loops: CDR1 SGHTA, CDR2 FQGNSA. As DNA, the CDR3 is TGTGCCAGCAACAGACTAGCGGGCCGTCATGAGCAGTTCTTC. It codes for CASNRLAGRHEQFF.

The DNA for the CDR3 is TGTGCCAGCAGTGTACAGGGGACTAATAATCAGCCCCAGCATTTT. It specifies CASSVQGTNNQPQHF. The rearrangement joins TRBV6-1 to TRBJ1-5; 7 positions match TRBD1. The length of the CDR3 is 15 residues. J gave up 4 bases and V 4 bases, and 7 bases lay outside the gene matches. CDR1 MNHNS and CDR2 SASEGT come from the germline V gene.

For this clonotype: A much bigger clone sits one base away, suggesting this may be a read error. The V call is TRBV4-1, the J call TRBJ2-3; D is unclear. The ends were cut back, 9 bases at V and 5 bases at J, with 12 bases in the middle. CDR1 and CDR2 from the germline V gene are MGHRA and YSYEKL. The CDR3 extends over 12 amino acids. CDR3 DNA: TGCGCCAGTTCATTCTGGGTAGATACGCAGTATTTT. This encodes CASSFWVDTQYF.

The chain carries TRBV10-3 and TRBJ2-3; D is tentatively TRBD1 or TRBD2 (5 bases each). The CDR3 spans 15 residues. Germline lookup yields CDR1 ENHRY and CDR2 SYGVKD. V dropped 5 bases and J dropped 2 bases, with 14 bases sitting between them. CDR3 DNA: TGTGCCATCAGTCGGGGCCCGAAGCTCACAGATACGCAGTATTTT. Protein product: CAISRGPKLTDTQYF.

This clonotype was observed a handful of times. The chain couples TRBV20-1 to TRBJ2-7, with D possibly TRBD2 on 6 matching bases. Germline V CDR1 and CDR2: DFQATT, SNEGSKA (reference sequence). The CDR3 runs to 12 residues. Trimming took off 3 bases at V and 6 bases at J, with 12 bases between the two ends. CDR3 residues: CSASTGVGEQYF. The DNA of the CDR3 is TGCAGTGCTAGTACGGGGGTCGGCGAGCAGTACTTC.

The chain couples TRBV15 to TRBJ1-1; D remains unclear. This CDR3 comprises 16 residues. Germline V gene lookup returns CDR1 LNHNV and CDR2 YYDKDF (reference sequence). Trimming removed 0 bases at V and 0 bases at J, with 11 bases between. The CDR3 DNA reads as TGTGCCACCAGCAGAGATGTAAGACGGATGAACACTGAAGCTTTCTTT. Translation: CATSRDVRRMNTEAFF.

This clonotype showed up just once. The rearrangement uses TRBV7-2 and TRBJ2-1, with D perhaps matching TRBD2 (5 bases). The CDR3 runs to 16 residues. Germline CDR1 reads SGHTA; CDR2 reads FQGNSA. V shed 3 bases and J shed 2 bases, with 14 bases lying between them. The CDR3 DNA reads as TGTGCCAGCAGCTTTCGCGGGCTAGGTACCTACAATGAGCAGTTCTTC. It encodes CASSFRGLGTYNEQFF.

This chain joins TRBV5-1 and TRBJ2-3; the match to TRBD2 covers 8 bases. V gave up 0 bases and J gave up 5 bases; unmatched junction bases: 2. The CDR3 is made up of 14 amino acids. Germline values: CDR1 SGHRS, CDR2 YFSETQ. The CDR3 region has the DNA TGCGCCAGCAGCTTGGTAGCGGGGCAAGATACGCAGTATTTT. As protein: CASSLVAGQDTQYF.

This clonotype was seen many times. V gene TRBV7-2 combines with J gene TRBJ2-7, with 10 bases fitting TRBD2. This CDR3 is built from 14 residues. After removal of 3 bases from V and 3 bases from J, the junction contained 2 bases not matched to a gene. Germline CDR1 is SGHTA and CDR2 is FQGNSA. DNA for the CDR3: TGTGCCAGCAGCTTTAGCGGGGGGATCTACGAGCAGTACTTC. Translated, it gives CASSFSGGIYEQYF.

In this sample, this clonotype turned up a few times. This chain uses TRBV6-5 with TRBJ2-7; 11 nucleotides align to TRBD1. Germline-derived CDR1 and CDR2 are MNHEY and SVGAGI. The CDR3 runs 15 residues. Germline trimming cut 2 bases from V and 2 bases from J; bases unmatched to any gene: 2. Here the CDR3 DNA reads TGTGCCAGCAGTTACCCGGGACAGGGGGCCTACGAGCAGTACTTC. This translates into CASSYPGQGAYEQYF.

The genes are TRBV6-5 and TRBJ2-1; 9 bases match TRBD1. The CDR3 consists of 15 residues. J lost 6 bases, V lost 6 bases, and 9 bases had no gene match. The germline V gene has CDR1 MNHEY and CDR2 SVGAGI. The CDR3 DNA follows: TGTGCCAGCAGCTCGGACAGGGGATTTGTCAATGAGCAGTTCTTC. It specifies CASSSDRGFVNEQFF.

The chain links TRBV7-2 to TRBJ2-1; D perhaps matches TRBD1 (6 bases). TRBJ2-7 matches the DNA end more closely, so the J call is doubtful. Germline V CDR1 and CDR2: SGHTA, FQGNSA. The CDR3 consists of 14 residues. The CDR3 sequence: CASMDSLSYNEQYF. The CDR3 DNA follows: TGTGCCAGCATGGACAGCCTCTCCTACAATGAGCAGTACTTC.

The gene calls are TRBV6-5 and TRBJ2-3, with 9 bases identical to TRBD2. The CDR3 consists of 16 residues. Trimming at V came to 2 bases and at J to 2 bases, leaving 5 bases not matched to a gene. The germline V gene encodes CDR1 MNHEY and CDR2 SVGAGI. CDR3 sequence reads: CASSYTAGGFTDTQYF. In DNA form, the CDR3 reads TGTGCCAGCAGTTACACAGCGGGGGGCTTCACAGATACGCAGTATTTT.

There are a few counts of this clonotype. The chain is built from TRBV2 and TRBJ2-1; the D is unclear. The ends were cut back, 1 base at V and 15 bases at J, with 10 bases in the middle. The V gene's germline CDR1 is SNHLY and CDR2 FYNNEI. The CDR3 is made up of 11 amino acids. CDR3 sequence: CASSEERKRFF. CDR3 DNA: TGTGCCAGCAGTGAAGAGCGAAAGCGGTTCTTC.

The rearrangement uses TRBV20-1 and TRBJ2-7, with a weak D call TRBD1 (5 bases). The V and J ends lost 3 bases and 2 bases respectively, with 14 bases between them. Germline V gene data show CDR1 as DFQATT and CDR2 as SNEGSKA (reference sequence). There are 14 residues in the CDR3. The CDR3 region is CSASPSQGPYEQYF. As DNA, the CDR3 is TGCAGTGCTAGCCCGAGCCAGGGCCCCTACGAGCAGTACTTC.

Notes on this clonotype: Compared with germline, one end of the junction differs, possibly owing to a read error. The chain carries TRBV12-3 or TRBV12-4 and TRBJ1-6; 9 positions match TRBD1. CDR3 length: 18 residues. The CDR3 DNA reads TGTGCCGGCAGCACTCCGGGACAGGGACGTATCTATAATTCACCCCTCCACTTT. Encoded protein: CAGSTPGQGRIYNSPLHF.

The V and J genes are TRBV6-5 and TRBJ2-7; D is unclear. This CDR3 is 15 amino acids long. V lost 2 bases and J 3 bases, leaving 14 bases between the germline ends. Germline V gene lookup returns CDR1 MNHEY and CDR2 SVGAGI. CDR3 DNA: TGTGCCAGCAGTTACACCCTGACGGAATTCTACGAGCAGTACTTC. Translated, it gives CASSYTLTEFYEQYF.

The CDR3 spells CASSARGEYNEQYF. The CDR3 coding sequence is TGTGCCAGCAGTGCCCGGGGAGAATACAATGAGCAGTACTTC. This chain links TRBV6-5 with TRBJ2-1; the D gene is possibly TRBD2 (5 bases). Gene TRBJ2-7 matches the end of the DNA better, so the J call may be wrong. CDR3 size: 14 residues. CDR1 and CDR2 (germline): MNHEY, SVGAGI.

Note on this clonotype: One end of the junction varies from germline; a read error may be responsible. The chain couples TRBV6-2 or TRBV6-3 to TRBJ1-6; D remains unclear. CDR3 size: 15 residues. Germline V gene lookup returns CDR1 MNHEY and CDR2 SVGEGT. CDR3 sequence (DNA): TGTGCCAGCACTCGAGACGGAGGGCTTAATTCGCCCCTCCACTTT. It encodes CASTRDGGLNSPLHF.

The chain has TRBV6-2 or TRBV6-3 and TRBJ1-1, with 7 bases lining up with TRBD1. Germline-derived CDR1 and CDR2 are MNHEY and SVGEGT. The CDR3 totals 13 residues. After removal of 5 bases from V and 11 bases from J, the junction contained 11 bases not matched to a gene. CDR3 nucleotide sequence: TGTGCCAGCAGTGTACAGGGGTCGATCTCCGCTTTCTTT. Residues: CASSVQGSISAFF.